The 16 T cell receptor beta chains below come from one sample, sequenced in a study of T-cell memory formation after mild COVID-19. TCRdb fed the 5' RACE reads into MiXCR, producing one record per CDR3 protein. The sample has 470,000 or so distinct CDR3 sequences; about 20% are singletons. Sequencing was done on a sample of PBMCs or a T cell subset sorted from them (not recorded which). The receptors here all came from an adult woman who had mild COVID-19 (a few samples of this study predate the infection). Cell type and time point are not known.

The CDR3 spells CASSLGDSLSYNEQFF. CDR3 in DNA: TGTGCCAGCAGCTTAGGAGACAGCCTAAGCTACAATGAGCAGTTCTTC. J is TRBJ2-1 and V is TRBV7-6, with a weak D call TRBD1 (5 bases). V was clipped by 1 base and J by 3 bases, with 13 bases between them. The CDR3 covers 16 residues. Germline V gene sequence: CDR1 SGHVS, CDR2 FNYEAQ.

This clonotype was detected a few times. The chain joins TRBV20-1 to TRBJ1-1; a possible D gene is TRBD1 (6 bases). In germline, CDR1 is DFQATT, CDR2 SNEGSKA (reference sequence). The CDR3 is 15 amino acids. Trimming left V 7 bases short and J 5 bases short, with 23 bases between. The CDR3 DNA sequence: TGCAGTGGGTGCAGGGGCCGACTTTTAGAGACTGAAGCTTTCTTT. Its translation: CSGCRGRLLETEAFF.

This rearrangement joins TRBV6-6 to TRBJ2-2; 9 nucleotides agree with TRBD1. The CDR3 has 15 amino acids. Germline CDR1 is MNHNY and CDR2 is SVGAGI (reference sequence). V trimming: 6 bases; J trimming: 6 bases; junction bases outside the gene matches: 8. The CDR3, as DNA: TGTGCCAGCAGGGGGGGACAGGGAGTTTCCGGGGAGCTGTTTTTT. This codes for CASRGGQGVSGELFF.

This sequence joins TRBV18 and TRBJ1-3; D is undetermined. Per germline, CDR1 KGHSH and CDR2 LQKENI. This CDR3 spans 16 amino acids. Trimming pared 2 bases from V and 0 bases from J, leaving 11 bases between. The chain's CDR3 is CASSPGTTNSGNTIYF. The CDR3 coding sequence is TGTGCCAGCTCACCAGGAACAACGAACTCTGGAAACACCATATATTTT. The full variable domain, completed using reference TRBV18 and TRBJ1-3, is NAGVMQNPRHLVRRRGQEARLRCSPMKGHSHVYWYRQLPEEGLKFMVYLQKENIIDESGMPKERFSAEFPKEGPSILRIQQVVRGDSAAYFCASSPGTTNSGNTIYFGEGSWLTVV.

As regards this clonotype: One base away lies a much larger clone, so this may be a sequencing read error. V is TRBV15 and J is TRBJ2-7; 8 nucleotides agree with TRBD1. V shed 3 bases, J shed 2 bases, and the junction held 3 bases outside the gene matches. Germline V lookup: CDR1 LNHNV, CDR2 YYDKDF (reference sequence). The CDR3 contains 14 residues. CDR3 coding DNA: TGTGCCACCAGCAGCGACAGGGGACCCTACGAGCAGTACTTC. Translated: CATSSDRGPYEQYF.

The J gene is TRBJ2-1, the V gene TRBV5-1; 11 nucleotides line up with TRBD2. CDR3 length: 14 residues. CDR1 SGHRS and CDR2 YFSETQ come from the germline V gene. The V and J ends lost 7 bases and 7 bases, in that order; junction bases with no gene match: 7. CDR3 DNA sequence: TGCGCCAGCCAACTAGCGGGAGTCGGGAATGAGCAGTTCTTC. Translated, it gives CASQLAGVGNEQFF.

The chain combines TRBV27 with TRBJ2-3, with 12 bases fitting TRBD2. V lost 3 bases to trimming and J lost 3 bases; unmatched junction nucleotides: 7. The germline V gene has CDR1 MNHEY and CDR2 SMNVEV (reference sequence). This CDR3 is 17 amino acids long. The CDR3, as DNA: TGTGCCAGCAGTTTGACTAGCGGGAGTCTAATAACAGATACGCAGTATTTT. The encoded protein is CASSLTSGSLITDTQYF.

This clonotype turned up a few times. The chain uses TRBV7-9 and TRBJ2-3, with a weak D call TRBD2 (7 bases). Per germline, CDR1 SEHNR and CDR2 FQNEAQ (reference sequence). The length of the CDR3 is 16 residues. V dropped 4 bases and J dropped 1 base, with 15 bases sitting between them. The CDR3 loop is CASSSTKGGGTDTQYF. CDR3 sequence (DNA): TGTGCCAGCAGCTCGACGAAAGGGGGGGGCACAGATACGCAGTATTTT.

CDR3 DNA sequence: TGCGCCAGCAGCCCATTCGAAATCGAGGCAGGGGCTTATGGCTACACCTTC. This encodes CASSPFEIEAGAYGYTF. This chain uses TRBV4-3 with TRBJ1-2; tentatively, D is TRBD1 (6 bases). Per germline, CDR1 LGHNA and CDR2 YSLEER. The CDR3 contains 17 residues. The V end lost 4 bases, the J end lost 5 bases, and 23 bases lay between the germline ends.

The rearrangement uses TRBV11-2 and TRBJ1-1; 7 bases fit TRBD1. The CDR3 loop spans 16 amino acids. The V segment lost 0 bases and the J segment 7 bases; nucleotides outside the gene matches: 11. Germline loops: CDR1 SGHAT, CDR2 FQNNGV. CDR3 nucleotides: TGTGCCAGCAGCTTAGATTCGTCAGGGGGGTTGGTTGAAGCTTTCTTT. Its translation: CASSLDSSGGLVEAFF.

This clonotype was seen a handful of times. The chain joins TRBV4-1 to TRBJ2-2, with D possibly matching TRBD2 (6 bases). The CDR3 sequence is 16 residues long. The germline gives CDR1 MGHRA, CDR2 YSYEKL. Trimming stripped 2 bases from V and 2 bases from J, with 12 bases between. The CDR3 here is CASSQSGLSNTGELFF. CDR3 nucleotide sequence: TGCGCCAGCAGCCAATCGGGACTGTCAAACACCGGGGAGCTGTTTTTT.

This clonotype came up once. V is TRBV19 and J is TRBJ2-7; 10 bases agree with TRBD2. This CDR3 is built from 14 residues. Germline trimming cut 9 bases from V and 2 bases from J; bases unmatched to any gene: 7. In germline, CDR1 is LNHDA, CDR2 SQIVND (reference sequence). The CDR3 here is CARQTSGEPYEQYF. In nucleotides, the CDR3 is TGTGCCAGACAAACTAGCGGGGAACCCTACGAGCAGTACTTC.

The chain combines TRBV19 with TRBJ1-1; D is unclear. CDR1 is LNHDA, CDR2 SQIVND, per germline (reference sequence). There are 16 residues in the CDR3. V lost 3 bases and J 5 bases, leaving 19 bases between the germline ends. The CDR3 bases are TGTGCCAGTAGTATGAACGCAGGAGTAGTCGGGACTGAAGCTTTCTTT. This codes for CASSMNAGVVGTEAFF. Filled out from reference TRBV19 and TRBJ1-1, the complete variable domain reads DGGITQSPKYLFRKEGQNVTLSCEQNLNHDAMYWYRQDPGQGLRLIYYSQIVNDFQKGDIAEGYSVSREKKESFPLTVTSAQKNPTAFYLCASSMNAGVVGTEAFFGQGTRLTVV.

On this clonotype itself: One end of the junction does not line up with germline, which may come from a read error. The chain joins TRBV3-1 to TRBJ1-2; unclear D gene. This CDR3 comprises 12 residues. Germline CDR1 LGHDT, CDR2 YNNKEL (reference sequence). The CDR3 DNA reads as TGTGCCAGCAGCCCCTTAGGCCGGTTTATAGCCTTC. Amino acids: CASSPLGRFIAF.

This clonotype was detected only once. The chain combines TRBV7-6 with TRBJ2-1; 9 bases are a match to TRBD2. CDR3 length: 16 residues. V shed 6 bases and J 1 base; nucleotides not matched to a gene: 7. Germline lookup yields CDR1 SGHVS and CDR2 FNYEAQ. CDR3 in DNA: TGTGCCAGCAGTCCTCCGGGACTAGCATCCTACAATGAGCAGTTCTTC. It is translated as CASSPPGLASYNEQFF.

The chain links TRBV20-1 to TRBJ1-1; D is perhaps TRBD1 (5 bases). Trimming took 3 bases from V and 0 from J, leaving 11 bases between them. Germline assignment: CDR1 DFQATT and CDR2 SNEGSKA (reference sequence). This CDR3 spans 14 amino acids. Here the CDR3 DNA reads TGCAGTGCTAGGATGGGACTTTTGAACACTGAAGCTTTCTTT. Translating it yields CSARMGLLNTEAFF.